The rows below give T cell receptor beta chains drawn from one sample of a study of shared clonotypes between healthy human individuals. Sequenced by immunoSEQ multiplex PCR; TCRdb stores in-frame clones only, minus some. Here the sample spans some 2.1 million clones, roughly 94% being singletons. Input material: naive CD8+ T cells sorted from blood. These TCRs come from a man aged 18 to 30 in good health. Both conserved end residues are part of each CDR3. Each record gives: V gene, D gene, J gene, clone size, CDR3 protein, CDR3 DNA. The D gene is left open where the match is weak. A clone size is listed for some rows: how often the clone was seen (once, few, many), or a class if it is expanded.

v_call: TRBV27
d_call: TRBD1
j_call: TRBJ1-4
clone_size: once
cdr3_aa: CASSPLPGQGQGDDEKLFF
cdr3_nt: TGTGCCAGCAGCCCACTCCCGGGACAGGGTCAGGGTGACGATGAAAAACTGTTTTTT

v_call: TRBV4-1
d_call: TRBD2
j_call: TRBJ2-1
clone_size: .
cdr3_aa: CASSHLGVTGGFNEQFF
cdr3_nt: TGCGCCAGCAGCCACCTCGGCGTGACGGGGGGGTTTAATGAGCAGTTCTTC

v_call: TRBV7-9
d_call: .
j_call: TRBJ2-7
clone_size: .
cdr3_aa: CASSPTGSYEQYF
cdr3_nt: TGTGCCAGCAGTCCCACGGGGTCCTACGAGCAGTACTTC

v_call: TRBV10-2
d_call: .
j_call: TRBJ1-5
clone_size: .
cdr3_aa: CASSEQVHSNQPQHF
cdr3_nt: TGCGCCAGCAGTGAGCAAGTTCATAGCAATCAGCCCCAGCATTTT

v_call: TRBV5-1
d_call: .
j_call: TRBJ2-3
clone_size: .
cdr3_aa: CASSLETPVATDTQYF
cdr3_nt: TGCGCCAGCAGCTTGGAAACTCCCGTCGCCACAGATACGCAGTATTTT

v_call: TRBV5-4
d_call: .
j_call: TRBJ2-4
clone_size: .
cdr3_aa: CASSSQGAKNIQYF
cdr3_nt: TGTGCCAGCAGTTCTCAGGGGGCCAAAAACATTCAGTACTTC

v_call: TRBV28
d_call: .
j_call: TRBJ2-2
clone_size: once
cdr3_aa: CASSSIATGELFF
cdr3_nt: TGTGCCAGCAGTTCCATTGCTACCGGGGAGCTGTTTTTT

v_call: TRBV5-1
d_call: .
j_call: TRBJ2-7
clone_size: .
cdr3_aa: CASSLVLGSYEQYF
cdr3_nt: TGCGCCAGCAGCTTGGTGTTGGGGTCCTACGAGCAGTACTTC

v_call: TRBV9
d_call: .
j_call: TRBJ1-2
clone_size: .
cdr3_aa: CASSVGRDTYVPYGYTF
cdr3_nt: TGTGCCAGCAGCGTTGGGCGTGACACCTATGTACCCTATGGCTACACCTTC

v_call: TRBV28
d_call: .
j_call: TRBJ2-7
clone_size: .
cdr3_aa: CASSLAGTSYEQYF
cdr3_nt: TGTGCCAGCAGTTTAGCAGGGACCTCCTACGAGCAGTACTTC

v_call: TRBV10-2
d_call: .
j_call: TRBJ2-7
clone_size: .
cdr3_aa: CASSESGASVVHEQYF
cdr3_nt: TGCGCCAGCAGTGAGTCAGGGGCTAGCGTGGTCCACGAGCAGTACTTC

v_call: TRBV4-1
d_call: .
j_call: TRBJ2-3
clone_size: .
cdr3_aa: CASSQGAGTADTQYF
cdr3_nt: TGCGCCAGCAGCCAGGGTGCGGGTACGGCAGATACGCAGTATTTT

v_call: TRBV9
d_call: .
j_call: TRBJ2-7
clone_size: .
cdr3_aa: CASSVGEGALRQYF
cdr3_nt: TGTGCCAGCAGCGTAGGAGAGGGTGCTCTTAGGCAGTACTTC

v_call: TRBV19
d_call: TRBD2
j_call: TRBJ2-2
clone_size: .
cdr3_aa: CASSPRLALSTGELFF
cdr3_nt: TGTGCCAGTAGTCCGAGACTAGCCTTGAGCACCGGGGAGCTGTTTTTT

v_call: TRBV15
d_call: .
j_call: TRBJ1-5
clone_size: .
cdr3_aa: CATSMGGNQPQHF
cdr3_nt: TGTGCCACCAGCATGGGGGGGAATCAGCCCCAGCATTTT

v_call: TRBV7-9
d_call: .
j_call: TRBJ1-1
clone_size: .
cdr3_aa: CASSSISGSLNTEAFF
cdr3_nt: TGTGCCAGCAGCTCCATCTCGGGCAGCTTGAACACTGAAGCTTTCTTT

v_call: TRBV5-6
d_call: .
j_call: TRBJ2-7
clone_size: .
cdr3_aa: CASSSWGQGKYF
cdr3_nt: TGTGCCAGCAGCTCCTGGGGGCAGGGGAAGTACTTC

v_call: TRBV10-3
d_call: .
j_call: TRBJ2-1
clone_size: .
cdr3_aa: CAISERGASYGEQFF
cdr3_nt: TGTGCCATCAGTGAGAGGGGGGCTAGCTATGGTGAGCAGTTCTTC

v_call: TRBV15
d_call: .
j_call: TRBJ2-1
clone_size: once
cdr3_aa: CATSRDLDEQFF
cdr3_nt: TGTGCCACCAGCAGAGATCTGGATGAGCAGTTCTTC

v_call: TRBV12-5
d_call: .
j_call: TRBJ2-1
clone_size: .
cdr3_aa: CASGLSSYNEQFF
cdr3_nt: TGTGCTAGTGGTTTGAGCAGCTACAATGAGCAGTTCTTC

v_call: TRBV4-1
d_call: TRBD1
j_call: TRBJ1-2
clone_size: .
cdr3_aa: CASSHRQGSNYGYTF
cdr3_nt: TGCGCCAGCAGCCATCGACAGGGTTCTAACTATGGCTACACCTTC

v_call: TRBV4-1
d_call: .
j_call: TRBJ2-1
clone_size: .
cdr3_aa: CASSPPEGYNEQFF
cdr3_nt: TGCGCCAGCAGCCCTCCGGAGGGGTACAATGAGCAGTTCTTC

v_call: TRBV27
d_call: TRBD2
j_call: TRBJ2-5
clone_size: once
cdr3_aa: CASSLLAGIQETQYF
cdr3_nt: TGTGCCAGCAGTCTCCTAGCGGGGATTCAAGAGACCCAGTACTTC

v_call: TRBV9
d_call: .
j_call: TRBJ2-5
clone_size: .
cdr3_aa: CASSVQQGRTTQETQYF
cdr3_nt: TGTGCCAGCAGCGTACAACAGGGACGGACTACTCAAGAGACCCAGTACTTC

v_call: TRBV9
d_call: .
j_call: TRBJ2-3
clone_size: .
cdr3_aa: CASSVVLGDTQYF
cdr3_nt: TGTGCCAGCAGCGTCGTCTTAGGTGATACGCAGTATTTT

v_call: TRBV2
d_call: TRBD1
j_call: TRBJ1-3
clone_size: .
cdr3_aa: CASGATGEPGNTIYF
cdr3_nt: TGTGCCAGCGGGGCAACAGGGGAGCCTGGAAACACCATATATTTT

v_call: TRBV28
d_call: .
j_call: TRBJ2-3
clone_size: .
cdr3_aa: CASSLDRDFLTTDTQYF
cdr3_nt: TGTGCCAGCAGTCTGGATCGGGACTTCCTGACAACAGATACGCAGTATTTT

v_call: TRBV9
d_call: .
j_call: TRBJ2-1
clone_size: .
cdr3_aa: CASSPYPGFHEQFF
cdr3_nt: TGTGCCAGCAGCCCATACCCGGGCTTTCATGAGCAGTTCTTC

v_call: TRBV28
d_call: .
j_call: TRBJ2-3
clone_size: .
cdr3_aa: CASSFWDTQYF
cdr3_nt: TGTGCCAGCAGTTTTTGGGATACGCAGTATTTT

v_call: TRBV7-9
d_call: TRBD2
j_call: TRBJ2-7
clone_size: once
cdr3_aa: CASSPRAGEAYEQYF
cdr3_nt: TGTGCCAGCAGCCCCAGGGCGGGGGAAGCCTACGAGCAGTACTTC

v_call: TRBV6-6
d_call: .
j_call: TRBJ1-1
clone_size: few
cdr3_aa: CASSYSEGNTEAFF
cdr3_nt: TGTGCCAGCAGTTACTCTGAGGGGAACACTGAAGCTTTCTTT

v_call: TRBV6-1
d_call: .
j_call: TRBJ1-5
clone_size: .
cdr3_aa: CASSILSQPQHF
cdr3_nt: TGTGCCAGCAGTATCTTAAGTCAGCCCCAGCATTTT

v_call: TRBV2
d_call: .
j_call: TRBJ2-7
clone_size: .
cdr3_aa: CASSEYEGEYEQYF
cdr3_nt: TGTGCCAGCAGTGAATATGAGGGGGAGTACGAGCAGTACTTC

v_call: TRBV29-1
d_call: .
j_call: TRBJ1-2
clone_size: .
cdr3_aa: CSVEEMSEGYTF
cdr3_nt: TGCAGCGTTGAAGAGATGTCGGAGGGCTACACCTTC

v_call: TRBV13
d_call: .
j_call: TRBJ2-7
clone_size: .
cdr3_aa: CASSLPSDRYEQYF
cdr3_nt: TGTGCCAGCAGCCTCCCCTCGGACCGGTACGAGCAGTACTTC

v_call: TRBV25-1
d_call: TRBD1
j_call: TRBJ2-2
clone_size: .
cdr3_aa: CASSGQPTGVTGELFF
cdr3_nt: TGTGCCAGCAGTGGACAACCGACAGGGGTCACCGGGGAGCTGTTTTTT

v_call: TRBV14
d_call: .
j_call: TRBJ1-6
clone_size: .
cdr3_aa: CASSQDPLTYNSPLHF
cdr3_nt: TGTGCCAGCAGCCAAGATCCCCTTACCTATAATTCACCCCTCCACTTT

v_call: TRBV6-1
d_call: TRBD1
j_call: TRBJ1-4
clone_size: .
cdr3_aa: CASNVGRGREEKLFF
cdr3_nt: TGTGCCAGTAATGTGGGCAGGGGGCGGGAAGAAAAACTGTTTTTT

v_call: TRBV6-1
d_call: TRBD1
j_call: TRBJ1-4
clone_size: .
cdr3_aa: CASSEVRGRPNEKLFF
cdr3_nt: TGTGCCAGCAGTGAAGTAAGGGGGCGGCCTAATGAAAAACTGTTTTTT

v_call: TRBV11-2
d_call: .
j_call: TRBJ1-1
clone_size: few
cdr3_aa: CASSSVGPYNTEAFF
cdr3_nt: TGTGCCAGCAGCTCAGTGGGGCCCTACAACACTGAAGCTTTCTTT